Shown below are 30 T cell receptor beta chains from a single sample sequenced in a study of control samples from healthy donors and cancer patients. Profiled with immunoSEQ multiplex PCR; TCRdb holds only in-frame clones, not every one. The sample shows about 120,000 clones, around 87% of them seen only once. Sequencing was done on a sample of blood. These receptors were obtained from a man younger than 40 in good health.

V gene TRBV12-3 or TRBV12-4 combines with J gene TRBJ1-1, with unresolved D. Trimming took 5 bases from V and 1 from J, leaving 8 bases between them. The CDR3 covers 13 residues. The CDR3 here is CASSANRNTEAFF. Here the CDR3 DNA reads TGTGCCAGCAGTGCGAACAGGAACACTGAAGCTTTCTTT.

This chain links TRBV2 with TRBJ2-1, with 10 bases identical to TRBD1. With V trimmed by 4 bases and J by 8 bases, 8 bases remained unmatched. CDR3 length equals 15 residues. Per germline, CDR1 SNHLY and CDR2 FYNNEI. CDR3 DNA: TGTGCCAGCAGTGTGGGTGGACAGGGGGGCGATGAGCAGTTCTTC. It encodes CASSVGGQGGDEQFF. The full variable domain, completed using reference TRBV2 and TRBJ2-1, is EPEVTQTPSHQVTQMGQEVILRCVPISNHLYFYWYRQILGQKVEFLVSFYNNEISEKSEIFDDQFSVERPDGSNFTLKIRSTKLEDSAMYFCASSVGGQGGDEQFFGPGTRLTVL.

V and J are TRBV29-1 and TRBJ1-1, with 11 nucleotides matching TRBD1. The CDR3 totals 14 residues. J was trimmed by 3 bases and V by 5 bases; bases with no gene match: 5. Germline-derived CDR1 and CDR2 are SQVTM and ANQGSEA. This chain's CDR3 is CSVIRDRGYTEAFF. CDR3 coding DNA: TGCAGCGTTATCCGGGACAGGGGGTACACTGAAGCTTTCTTT.

The J gene is TRBJ1-4, the V gene TRBV20-1; D not resolved. The CDR3 is 13 residues long. Trimming pared 3 bases from V and 7 bases from J, leaving 12 bases between. CDR1 is DFQATT, CDR2 SNEGSKA, per germline (reference sequence). The CDR3 here is CSASRPEGEKLFF. In nucleotides, the CDR3 is TGCAGTGCTAGTCGGCCCGAGGGTGAAAAACTGTTTTTT.

V and J are TRBV12-3 or TRBV12-4 and TRBJ1-2, with TRBD1 as a possible D gene (5 bases). Trimming shortened V by 5 bases and J by 5 bases, and 9 bases separated the two germline ends. The CDR3 loop spans 12 amino acids. For the CDR3, the DNA is TGTGCCAGCAGTATGACAGATTATGGCTACACCTTC. It is translated as CASSMTDYGYTF.

The V call is TRBV27, the J call TRBJ1-5; 8 nucleotides agree with TRBD1. J was trimmed by 6 bases and V by 2 bases; bases with no gene match: 3. CDR1 is MNHEY and CDR2 is SMNVEV in the germline V gene (reference sequence). CDR3 size: 14 residues. The CDR3 here is CASSLNRGAQPQHF. The CDR3 DNA is TGTGCCAGCAGTTTAAACAGGGGGGCTCAGCCCCAGCATTTT.

The V and J genes are TRBV11-3 and TRBJ2-2, with a possible D match to TRBD1 (5 bases). The CDR3 has 15 residues. Germline CDR1 and CDR2: SGHNT and YENEEA. The V and J ends lost 6 bases and 0 bases respectively, with 11 bases between them. The CDR3 protein is CASSRVGANTGELFF. The DNA for the CDR3 is TGTGCCAGCAGTAGAGTAGGGGCGAACACCGGGGAGCTGTTTTTT.

This clone appeared once. J is TRBJ1-6 and V is TRBV6-5; no clear D gene. CDR3 length: 12 residues. The germline V gene has CDR1 MNHEY and CDR2 SVGAGI. Trimming shortened V by 6 bases and J by 7 bases, and 7 bases separated the two germline ends. CDR3 sequence reads: CASRPRNSPLHF. CDR3 in DNA: TGTGCCAGCAGGCCTAGGAATTCACCCCTCCACTTT.

The V and J genes are TRBV7-8 and TRBJ1-1; 7 bases are a match to TRBD1. The CDR3 contains 15 residues. Germline-derived CDR1 and CDR2 are SGHVS and FQNEAQ. With V trimmed by 1 base and J by 10 bases, 12 bases remained unmatched. Written as DNA, the CDR3 is TGTGCCAGCAGCTTAGTTGCGCGTAACAGGGGCCGAGCTTTCTTT. This sequence encodes CASSLVARNRGRAFF.

CDR3 loop: CATNAGGPPSTDTQYF. The CDR3 nucleotides are TGTGCCACCAACGCGGGGGGGCCGCCTAGCACAGATACGCAGTATTTT. This chain connects TRBV24-1 to TRBJ2-3; 9 bases line up with TRBD2. The CDR3 extends over 16 amino acids. Germline CDR1 reads KGHDR; CDR2 reads SFDVKD. Trimming removed 8 bases from V and 0 bases from J; junction bases left unmatched: 8.

This clone came up once. The rearrangement links TRBV11-3 to TRBJ2-1, with D perhaps matching TRBD2 (5 bases). CDR3 length equals 16 residues. V was clipped by 5 bases and J by 0 bases, with 14 bases between them. Germline CDR1 SGHNT, CDR2 YENEEA. The CDR3 loop is CASSRRTGRSYNEQFF. In DNA, the CDR3 is TGTGCCAGCAGCCGGAGGACGGGCCGCTCCTACAATGAGCAGTTCTTC.

This chain joins TRBV5-6 and TRBJ2-3, with 7 bases lining up with TRBD1. The CDR3 is made up of 16 amino acids. Unmatched junction bases numbered 6, after V lost 2 bases and J lost 0 bases. Germline V gene sequence: CDR1 SGHDT, CDR2 YYEEEE. CDR3 bases: TGTGCCAGCAGCTTCGTACCGGGACAGAGCACAGATACGCAGTATTTT. Translating it yields CASSFVPGQSTDTQYF.

This clone has just a few counts. The chain employs TRBV28 and TRBJ2-5; TRBD2 might be the D (6 bases). Trimming removed 7 bases at V and 2 bases at J, with 8 bases between. Germline assignment: CDR1 MDHEN and CDR2 SYDVKM. This CDR3 spans 12 amino acids. CDR3 sequence: CASMAGQETQYF. The DNA of the CDR3 is TGTGCCAGCATGGCGGGACAAGAGACCCAGTACTTC.

The chain combines TRBV5-1 with TRBJ1-4, with TRBD1 matching over 9 bases. The V gene end was trimmed by 4 bases and the J gene end by 4 bases; junction bases not matched to a gene: 2. The CDR3 is made up of 14 amino acids. Per germline, CDR1 SGHRS and CDR2 YFSETQ. In nucleotides, the CDR3 is TGCGCCAGCAGCCGGGGACAGGGTAATGAAAAACTGTTTTTT. Translated: CASSRGQGNEKLFF.

The V and J genes are TRBV25-1 and TRBJ1-1; D is perhaps TRBD1 (6 bases). Trimming stripped 6 bases from V and 4 bases from J, with 18 bases between. The CDR3 consists of 15 residues. The germline V gene has CDR1 MGHDK and CDR2 SYGVNS. The CDR3 coding sequence is TGTGCCAGCAGGGGGGCTGGGGGGCTGGGCACTGAAGCTTTCTTT. It codes for CASRGAGGLGTEAFF.

The chain carries TRBV29-1 and TRBJ2-4, with TRBD1 as a possible D gene (5 bases). The CDR3 contains 10 residues. Germline CDR1 SQVTM, CDR2 ANQGSEA. Between the trimmed V and J ends, which lost 4 bases and 14 bases, there was a span of 12 bases. The CDR3 spells CSVGQGLKYF. The CDR3 DNA is TGCAGCGTTGGCCAGGGCCTTAAGTACTTC.

The J gene is TRBJ2-2, the V gene TRBV19; D is possibly TRBD1 (5 bases). The CDR3 runs 16 residues. Germline V gene data show CDR1 as LNHDA and CDR2 as SQIVND (reference sequence). V was clipped by 5 bases and J by 6 bases, with 19 bases between them. CDR3: CASSVDLRGASGELFF. The CDR3 DNA reads as TGTGCCAGTAGTGTCGATCTAAGGGGCGCGTCCGGGGAGCTGTTTTTT.

This chain uses TRBV5-1 with TRBJ2-3, with 9 positions matching TRBD2. Trimming cost V 4 bases and J 4 bases; bases outside gene matches: 7. CDR3 length: 15 residues. CDR1 and CDR2 (germline): SGHRS, YFSETQ. The CDR3 sequence is CASSVSGGKPDTQYF. The CDR3 DNA follows: TGCGCCAGCAGCGTTAGCGGGGGCAAGCCAGATACGCAGTATTTT.

This rearrangement joins TRBV3-1 (or the pseudogene TRBV3-2) to TRBJ1-1; maybe TRBD1 (6 bases). The CDR3 runs 14 residues. Per the germline V gene, CDR1 is LGHDT and CDR2 is YNNKEL (reference sequence). Between the trimmed V and J ends, which lost 2 bases and 1 base, there was a span of 8 bases. In DNA, the CDR3 is TGTGCCAGCAGCCAATCGGACAGGAACACTGAAGCTTTCTTT. Amino acid sequence: CASSQSDRNTEAFF.

The V gene is TRBV5-8, the J gene TRBJ1-5, with 8 bases aligning to TRBD1. Germline-derived CDR1 and CDR2 are SGHTS and YDEGEE. The CDR3 sequence is 17 residues long. J gave up 2 bases and V 1 base, and 8 bases lay outside the gene matches. This chain's CDR3 is CASSLQGGQGGNQPQHF. The CDR3 bases are TGTGCCAGCAGCTTGCAAGGTGGACAGGGAGGCAATCAGCCCCAGCATTTT.

The chain recombines TRBV9 with TRBJ2-5, with D uncertain. CDR1 is SGDLS and CDR2 is YYNGEE in the germline V gene. V dropped 4 bases and J dropped 7 bases, with 11 bases sitting between them. The CDR3 is 12 residues long. CDR3 DNA: TGTGCCAGCAGCTCAACGAAAGGGACCCAGTACTTC. It encodes CASSSTKGTQYF.

The V gene is TRBV4-2, the J gene TRBJ1-2; D is ambiguous. V lost 1 base to trimming and J lost 7 bases, with 10 bases between them. Germline assignment: CDR1 LGHNA and CDR2 YNFKEQ. The CDR3 totals 13 residues. The CDR3 spells CASSQASGPGYTF. The CDR3 DNA follows: TGTGCCAGCAGCCAAGCCTCAGGCCCTGGCTACACCTTC.

The rearrangement joins TRBV12-5 to TRBJ1-1; 9 bases agree with TRBD1. CDR1 is LGHNT, CDR2 FRNRAP, per germline. The CDR3 is 15 amino acids. J gave up 5 bases and V 6 bases, and 10 bases lay outside the gene matches. The CDR3 DNA is TGTGCTAGTGGCCGTAACACAGGGGGCTGGACTGAAGCTTTCTTT. Its translation: CASGRNTGGWTEAFF.

The V gene is TRBV27, the J gene TRBJ2-3; 7 bases map to TRBD2. The CDR3 loop spans 15 amino acids. The V gene end was trimmed by 8 bases and the J gene end by 1 base; junction bases not matched to a gene: 9. CDR1 and CDR2 from the germline V gene are MNHEY and SMNVEV (reference sequence). The CDR3: CASAGGAGGTDTQYF. Here the CDR3 DNA reads TGTGCCAGCGCGGGCGGGGCGGGGGGCACAGATACGCAGTATTTT.

V usage is TRBV7-3 and J usage is TRBJ2-3, with TRBD2 matching over 11 bases. Losses at the gene ends were 3 bases for V and 6 bases for J; bases not matched to a gene: 5. CDR3 length: 15 residues. CDR1 is SGHTA and CDR2 is FQGTGA in the germline V gene. CDR3 residues: CASSLIAGGRDTQYF. The CDR3 region has the DNA TGTGCCAGCAGCTTGATAGCGGGGGGGCGTGATACGCAGTATTTT. Full variable domain (missing parts from reference TRBV7-3 and TRBJ2-3): GAGVSQTPSNKVTEKGKYVELRCDPISGHTALYWYRQSLGQGPEFLIYFQGTGAADDSGLPNDRFFAVRPEGSVSTLKIQRTERGDSAVYLCASSLIAGGRDTQYFGPGTRLTVL.

This chain links TRBV10-2 with TRBJ2-5; possible D gene TRBD1, 6 bases. CDR1 and CDR2 from the germline V gene are WSHSY and SAAADI. This CDR3 region has 14 residues. Trimming left V 5 bases short and J 3 bases short, with 13 bases between. DNA for the CDR3: TGCGCCAGCAGTCTCACAACAGGGAAAGAGACCCAGTACTTC. Amino acid sequence: CASSLTTGKETQYF.

The sample holds a few counts of this clone. The chain employs TRBV12-3 or TRBV12-4 and TRBJ2-2; D is unclear. This CDR3 comprises 13 residues. Trimming shortened V by 1 base and J by 5 bases, and 5 bases separated the two germline ends. CDR3 in amino acids: CASSLGQTGELFF. The CDR3 DNA is TGTGCCAGCAGTTTAGGACAAACCGGGGAGCTGTTTTTT.

J is TRBJ1-2 and V is TRBV3-1 (or the pseudogene TRBV3-2), with 9 bases fitting TRBD1. Trimming removed 0 bases from V and 5 bases from J; junction bases left unmatched: 7. From germline, CDR1 is LGHDT and CDR2 YNNKEL (reference sequence). The CDR3 is 16 residues long. CDR3 region: CASSQDATGGKYGYTF. The CDR3, as DNA: TGTGCCAGCAGCCAAGATGCGACAGGGGGAAAATATGGCTACACCTTC.

This clone was seen only a few times. V and J are TRBV18 and TRBJ2-7, with TRBD1 matching 9 bases. J gave up 2 bases and V 4 bases, and 9 bases lay outside the gene matches. The CDR3 is 16 residues long. CDR1 KGHSH and CDR2 LQKENI come from the germline V gene. This chain's CDR3 is CASSRPGTGQTYEQYF. CDR3 DNA: TGTGCCAGCTCACGACCCGGGACAGGGCAGACCTACGAGCAGTACTTC.

Written as DNA, the CDR3 is TGCAGCGTCACTGGATCAACTGAAGCTTTCTTT. It codes for CSVTGSTEAFF. The chain uses TRBV29-1 and TRBJ1-1; no firm D call. The length of the CDR3 is 11 residues. Germline values: CDR1 SQVTM, CDR2 ANQGSEA. V was pared by 6 bases and J by 5 bases, with 10 bases between.